This TCR beta chain was profiled in a study of human CD8 memory T cell subsets. Findings and limits, study-wide: When diversity was estimated with Chao1, stem-like memory T cells appeared more diverse than precursor exhausted T cells.

Frequency places this clonotype as medium-sized. Its antigen remains unidentified. Scientists made TCR beta libraries using UMI-labeled 5' RACE. TCRdb reprocessed the 5' RACE reads and reports one entry per CDR3 protein, with no DNA. The table lists roughly 4,000 distinct CDR3 sequences, with about 32% in the top ten. A negative magnetic separation step was used to enrich total CD8+ T cells. The CDR3 extends over 13 amino acids. Germline CDR1 reads MGHDK; CDR2 reads SYGVNS. The sample taken for sequencing was CD8+ effector memory T cells (TEM) sorted from PBMCs. Subset specified: effector memory CD8 T cells, CCR7- CD45RO+ CD95+. The receptor comes from a human donor in good health. The chain links TRBV25-1 to TRBJ1-3; TCRdb reports TRBD1, a call that lacks DNA to check it against. The CDR3 sequence: CASSDRAGNTIYF.